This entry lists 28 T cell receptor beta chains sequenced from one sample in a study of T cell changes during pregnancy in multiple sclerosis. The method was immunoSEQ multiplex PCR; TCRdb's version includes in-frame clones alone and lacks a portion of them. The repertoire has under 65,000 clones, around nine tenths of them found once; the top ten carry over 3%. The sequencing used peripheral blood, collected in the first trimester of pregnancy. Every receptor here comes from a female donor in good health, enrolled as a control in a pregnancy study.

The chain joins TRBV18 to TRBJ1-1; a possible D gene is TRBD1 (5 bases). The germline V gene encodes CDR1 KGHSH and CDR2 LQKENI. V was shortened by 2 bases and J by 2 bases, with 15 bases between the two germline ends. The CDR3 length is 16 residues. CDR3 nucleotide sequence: TGTGCCAGCTCACCAGTGATCTCGGGGGGTAACACTGAAGCTTTCTTT. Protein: CASSPVISGGNTEAFF.

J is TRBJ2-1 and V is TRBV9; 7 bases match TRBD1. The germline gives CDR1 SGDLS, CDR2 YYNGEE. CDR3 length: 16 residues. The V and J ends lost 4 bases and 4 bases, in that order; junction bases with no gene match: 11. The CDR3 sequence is CASSLSTGTVYNEQFF. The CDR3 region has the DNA TGTGCCAGCAGCTTAAGTACCGGGACAGTATACAATGAGCAGTTCTTC.

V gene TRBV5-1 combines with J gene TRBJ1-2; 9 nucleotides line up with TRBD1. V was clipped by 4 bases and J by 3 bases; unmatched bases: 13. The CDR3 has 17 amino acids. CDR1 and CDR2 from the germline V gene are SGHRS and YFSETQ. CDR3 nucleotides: TGCGCCAGCAGCCCAACAATGGGACAGGGTAGTTACTATGGCTACACCTTC. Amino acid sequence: CASSPTMGQGSYYGYTF.

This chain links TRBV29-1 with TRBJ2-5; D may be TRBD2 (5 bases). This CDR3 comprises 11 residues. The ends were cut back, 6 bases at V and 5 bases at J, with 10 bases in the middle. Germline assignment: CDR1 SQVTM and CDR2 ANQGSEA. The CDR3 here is CSVGDVETQYF. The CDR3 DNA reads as TGCAGCGTCGGGGATGTCGAGACCCAGTACTTC.

The CDR3 region is CASSQDGLGGGETQYF. The CDR3 nucleotides are TGCGCCAGCAGCCAAGATGGCCTCGGGGGGGGAGAGACCCAGTACTTC. The chain has TRBV4-3 and TRBJ2-5, with 8 positions matching TRBD2. This CDR3 has 16 amino acids. V was pared by 0 bases and J by 4 bases, with 7 bases of the junction left unmatched. The germline V gene encodes CDR1 LGHNA and CDR2 YSLEER.

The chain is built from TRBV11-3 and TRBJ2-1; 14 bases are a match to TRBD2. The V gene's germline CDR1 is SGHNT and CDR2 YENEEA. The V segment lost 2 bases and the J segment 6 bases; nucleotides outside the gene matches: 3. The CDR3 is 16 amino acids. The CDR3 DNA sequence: TGTGCCAGCAGCTTATTTGGGACTAGCGGGAGCAATGAGCAGTTCTTC. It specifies CASSLFGTSGSNEQFF.

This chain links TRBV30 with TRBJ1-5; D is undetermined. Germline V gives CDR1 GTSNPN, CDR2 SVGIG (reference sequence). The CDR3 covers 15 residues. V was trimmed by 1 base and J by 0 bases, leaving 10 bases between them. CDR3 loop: CAWSEREYSNQPQHF. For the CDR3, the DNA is TGTGCCTGGAGTGAGAGGGAGTATAGCAATCAGCCCCAGCATTTT.

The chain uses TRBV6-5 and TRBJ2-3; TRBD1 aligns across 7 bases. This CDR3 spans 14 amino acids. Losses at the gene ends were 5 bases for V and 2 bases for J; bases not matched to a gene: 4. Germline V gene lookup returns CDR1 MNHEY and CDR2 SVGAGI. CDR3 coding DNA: TGTGCCAGCAGTGGACAGGAGATCACAGATACGCAGTATTTT. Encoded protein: CASSGQEITDTQYF.

For the CDR3, the DNA is TGTGCCATCAGTGAAGGACTAGCGGGGGGGGAAGACGAGCAGTACTTC. This translates into CAISEGLAGGEDEQYF. This rearrangement joins TRBV10-3 to TRBJ2-7; TRBD2 matches 15 bases. Germline CDR1 reads ENHRY; CDR2 reads SYGVKD. V was clipped by 3 bases and J by 5 bases; unmatched bases: 5. The length of the CDR3 is 16 residues.

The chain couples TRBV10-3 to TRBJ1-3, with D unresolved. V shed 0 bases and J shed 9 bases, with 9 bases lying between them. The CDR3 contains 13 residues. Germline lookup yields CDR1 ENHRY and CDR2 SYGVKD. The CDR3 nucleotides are TGTGCCATCAGTGAGTCTCTTGTGCGCACCATATATTTT. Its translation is CAISESLVRTIYF.

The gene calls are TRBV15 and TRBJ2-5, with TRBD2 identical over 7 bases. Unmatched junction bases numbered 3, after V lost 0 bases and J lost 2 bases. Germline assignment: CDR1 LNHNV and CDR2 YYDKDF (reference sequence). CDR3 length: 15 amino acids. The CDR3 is CATSRDPGGQETQYF. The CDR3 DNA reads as TGTGCCACCAGCAGAGATCCCGGGGGGCAAGAGACCCAGTACTTC.

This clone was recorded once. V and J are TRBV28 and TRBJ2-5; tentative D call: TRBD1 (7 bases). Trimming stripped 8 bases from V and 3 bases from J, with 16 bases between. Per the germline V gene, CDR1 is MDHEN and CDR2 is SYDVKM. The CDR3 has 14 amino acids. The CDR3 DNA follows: TGTGCCAGCGGGGGGACAGATAGAAAAGAGACCCAGTACTTC. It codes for CASGGTDRKETQYF.

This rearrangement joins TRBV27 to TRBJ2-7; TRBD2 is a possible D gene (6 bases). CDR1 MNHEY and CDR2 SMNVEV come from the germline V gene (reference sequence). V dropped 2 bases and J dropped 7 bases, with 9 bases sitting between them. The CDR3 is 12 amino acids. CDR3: CASSLGGGEQYF. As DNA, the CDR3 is TGTGCCAGCAGTTTAGGTGGGGGGGAGCAGTACTTC.

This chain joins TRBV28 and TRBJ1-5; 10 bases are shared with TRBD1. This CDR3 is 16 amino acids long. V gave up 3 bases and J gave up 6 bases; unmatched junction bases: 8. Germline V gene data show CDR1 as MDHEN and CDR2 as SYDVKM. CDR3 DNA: TGTGCCAGCAGTTTCCGGGACAGGGGCGACGGTCAGCCCCAGCATTTT. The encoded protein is CASSFRDRGDGQPQHF.

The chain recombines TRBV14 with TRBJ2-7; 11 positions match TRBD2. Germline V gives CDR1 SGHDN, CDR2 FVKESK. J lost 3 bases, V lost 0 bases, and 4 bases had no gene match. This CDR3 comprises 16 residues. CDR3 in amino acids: CASSQDHTSGSYEQYF. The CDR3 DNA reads TGTGCCAGCAGCCAAGATCACACTAGCGGGAGCTACGAGCAGTACTTC.

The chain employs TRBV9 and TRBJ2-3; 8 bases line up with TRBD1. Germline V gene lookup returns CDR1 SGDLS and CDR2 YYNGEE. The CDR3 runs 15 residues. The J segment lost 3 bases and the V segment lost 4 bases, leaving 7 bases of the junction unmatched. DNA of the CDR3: TGTGCCAGCAGCTCCCGGACAGGGTTAACAGATACGCAGTATTTT. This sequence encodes CASSSRTGLTDTQYF.

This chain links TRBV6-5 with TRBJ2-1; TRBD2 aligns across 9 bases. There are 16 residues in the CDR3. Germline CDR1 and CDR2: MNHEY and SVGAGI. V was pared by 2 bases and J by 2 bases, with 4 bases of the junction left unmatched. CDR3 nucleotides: TGTGCCAGCAGTTACGCCTCTAGCGGGACCTACAATGAGCAGTTCTTC. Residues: CASSYASSGTYNEQFF.

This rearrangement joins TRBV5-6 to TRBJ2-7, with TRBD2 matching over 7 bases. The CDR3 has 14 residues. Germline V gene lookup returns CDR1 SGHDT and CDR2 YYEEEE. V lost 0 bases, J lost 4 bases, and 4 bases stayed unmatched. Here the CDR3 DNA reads TGTGCCAGCAGCTTGGGCGGGGGAGGATACGAGCAGTACTTC. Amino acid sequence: CASSLGGGGYEQYF.

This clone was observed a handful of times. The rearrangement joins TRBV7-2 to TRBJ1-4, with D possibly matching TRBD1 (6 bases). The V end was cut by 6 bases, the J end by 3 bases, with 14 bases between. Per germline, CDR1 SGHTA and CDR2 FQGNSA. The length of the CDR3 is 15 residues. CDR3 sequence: CASRPLGAANEKLFF. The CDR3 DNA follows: TGTGCCAGCAGACCCCTGGGGGCGGCTAATGAAAAACTGTTTTTT.

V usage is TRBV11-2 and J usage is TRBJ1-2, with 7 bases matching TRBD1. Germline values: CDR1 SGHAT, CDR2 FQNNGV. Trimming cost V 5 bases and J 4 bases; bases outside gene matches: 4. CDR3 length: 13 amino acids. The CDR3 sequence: CASSLGTVYGYTF. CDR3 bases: TGTGCCAGCAGCCTAGGGACAGTCTATGGCTACACCTTC.

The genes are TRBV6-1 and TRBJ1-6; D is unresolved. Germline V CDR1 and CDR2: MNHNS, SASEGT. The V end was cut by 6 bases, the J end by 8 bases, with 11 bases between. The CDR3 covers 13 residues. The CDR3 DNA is TGTGCCAGCAGAGCTCTTCTTGATTCACCCCTCCACTTT. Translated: CASRALLDSPLHF.

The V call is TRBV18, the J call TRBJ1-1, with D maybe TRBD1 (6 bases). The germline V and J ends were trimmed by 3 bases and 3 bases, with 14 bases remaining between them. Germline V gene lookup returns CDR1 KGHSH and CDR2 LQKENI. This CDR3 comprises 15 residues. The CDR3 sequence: CASSPRAGVHTEAFF. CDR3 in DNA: TGTGCCAGCTCACCTAGAGCAGGGGTTCACACTGAAGCTTTCTTT.

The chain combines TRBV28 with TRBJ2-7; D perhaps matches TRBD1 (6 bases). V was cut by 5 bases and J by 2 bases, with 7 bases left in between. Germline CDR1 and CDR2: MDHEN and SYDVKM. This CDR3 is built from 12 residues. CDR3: CASSDRPYEQYF. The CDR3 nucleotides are TGTGCCAGCAGTGACAGGCCCTACGAGCAGTACTTC.

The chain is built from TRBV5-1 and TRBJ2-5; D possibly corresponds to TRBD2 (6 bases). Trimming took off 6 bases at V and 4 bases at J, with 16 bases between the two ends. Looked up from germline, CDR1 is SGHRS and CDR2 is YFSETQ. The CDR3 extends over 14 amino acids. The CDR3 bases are TGCGCCAGCAAACTTTGGAGGAGGGCAGAGACCCAGTACTTC. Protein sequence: CASKLWRRAETQYF.

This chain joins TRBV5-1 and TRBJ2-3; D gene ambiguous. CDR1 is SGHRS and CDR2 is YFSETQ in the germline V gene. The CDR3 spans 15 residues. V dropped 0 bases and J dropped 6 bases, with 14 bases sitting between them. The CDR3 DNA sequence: TGCGCCAGCAGCTTGGAACTCTCGCGGCCCGATACGCAGTATTTT. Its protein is CASSLELSRPDTQYF.

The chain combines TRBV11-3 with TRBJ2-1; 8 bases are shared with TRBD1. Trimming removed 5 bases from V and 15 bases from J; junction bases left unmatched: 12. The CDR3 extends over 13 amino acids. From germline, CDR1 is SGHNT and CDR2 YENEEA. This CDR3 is CASSIPGQGRPFF. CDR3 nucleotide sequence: TGTGCCAGCAGCATACCAGGACAGGGAAGGCCGTTCTTC.

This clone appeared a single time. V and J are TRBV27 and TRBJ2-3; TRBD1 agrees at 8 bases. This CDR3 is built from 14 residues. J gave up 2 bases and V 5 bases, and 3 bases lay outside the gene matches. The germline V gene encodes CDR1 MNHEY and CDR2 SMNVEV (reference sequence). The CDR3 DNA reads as TGTGCCAGCAGTCTGGACAGGGTCACAGATACGCAGTATTTT. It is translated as CASSLDRVTDTQYF.

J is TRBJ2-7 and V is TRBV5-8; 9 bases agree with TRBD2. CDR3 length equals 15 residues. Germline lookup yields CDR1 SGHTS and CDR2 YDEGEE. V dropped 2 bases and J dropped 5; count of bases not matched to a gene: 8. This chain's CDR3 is CASSFHGTSLNEQYF. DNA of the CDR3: TGTGCCAGCAGCTTCCACGGGACTAGCCTTAACGAGCAGTACTTC.